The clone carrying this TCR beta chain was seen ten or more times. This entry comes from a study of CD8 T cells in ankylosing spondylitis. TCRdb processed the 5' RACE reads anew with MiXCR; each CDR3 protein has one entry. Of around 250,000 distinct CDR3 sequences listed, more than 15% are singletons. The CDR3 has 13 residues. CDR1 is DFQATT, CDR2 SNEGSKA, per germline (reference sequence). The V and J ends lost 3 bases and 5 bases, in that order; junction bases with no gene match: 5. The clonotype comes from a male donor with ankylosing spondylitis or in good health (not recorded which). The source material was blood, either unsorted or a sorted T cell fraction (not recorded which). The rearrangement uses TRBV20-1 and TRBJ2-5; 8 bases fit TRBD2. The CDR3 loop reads CSARTSAAETQYF. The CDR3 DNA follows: TGCAGTGCTAGGACTAGCGCGGCGGAGACCCAGTACTTC.